These 2 T cell receptor beta chains originate from one sample sequenced in a study of regulatory T cells in long-lasting Graves disease. In building TCR beta libraries, iRepertoire HTBI primers were used together with Arm-PCR of CDR3 regions. From the multiplex PCR reads, TCRdb called clonotypes with MiXCR, one entry per CDR3 protein. Of 650,000 to 850,000 distinct CDR3 sequences listed, 25% to 35% are singletons. Documented time point: persistent/refractory GD, antithyroid drugs over 5 years with positive TRAb. PBMC RNA was the source of the TCR library. The material was peripheral blood mononuclear cells (PBMCs), obtained when the disease was refractory, from a patient treated with antithyroid drugs. The origin of the receptors is a female donor with Graves disease.

The chain couples TRBV3-1 to TRBJ1-3; D gene ambiguous. The CDR3 covers 15 residues. From germline, CDR1 is LGHDT and CDR2 YNNKEL (reference sequence). V lost 7 bases and J 0 bases, leaving 13 bases between the germline ends. The CDR3: CASTTESHSGNTIYF. The CDR3 DNA follows: TGTGCCAGCACCACAGAGTCGCACTCTGGAAACACCATATATTTT.

Only a few counts were recorded for this clonotype. V gene TRBV10-3 combines with J gene TRBJ2-7, with 9 bases aligning to TRBD2. CDR1 ENHRY and CDR2 SYGVKD come from the germline V gene. V was clipped by 6 bases and J by 4 bases; unmatched bases: 10. The CDR3 length is 15 residues. The DNA for the CDR3 is TGTGCCATCAGCTCCCCCTCGACTAGCGGTTACGAGCAGTACTTC. It encodes CAISSPSTSGYEQYF.